These 8 T cell receptor beta chains originate from one sample sequenced in a study of cytotoxic CD8 clonotypes in ibrutinib-treated CLL. Only in-frame clones appear in the TCRdb table, and some are missing; sequencing was by immunoSEQ multiplex PCR. The sample has 13,000 to 15,000 clones; 50% to 55% are singletons. This material consisted of PBMCs, taken at an approximately 23-month disease-progression time point, from a patient treated with ibrutinib. The origin of the receptors is a human donor with chronic lymphocytic leukemia.

The genes are TRBV5-6 and TRBJ1-5; 7 bases agree with TRBD1. There are 13 residues in the CDR3. Germline V gene data show CDR1 as SGHDT and CDR2 as YYEEEE. Trimming removed 5 bases from V and 9 bases from J; junction bases left unmatched: 8. The CDR3 DNA follows: TGTGCCAGCAGACGACAGGGAACTGGGCCCCAGCATTTT. Its protein product is CASRRQGTGPQHF.

The sample holds one count of this clone. Written as DNA, the CDR3 is TGCGCCAGCAGCCACGGACTCACCACTGAAGCTTTCTTT. Protein: CASSHGLTTEAFF. The chain employs TRBV10-1 and TRBJ1-1, with D uncertain. The CDR3 totals 13 residues. The V end lost 6 bases, the J end lost 4 bases, and 12 bases lay between the germline ends. Germline CDR1 WNHNN, CDR2 SYGVQD (reference sequence).

This clone was picked up a small number of times. The chain is built from TRBV11-2 and TRBJ2-2; tentatively, D is TRBD2 (5 bases). Per the germline V gene, CDR1 is SGHAT and CDR2 is FQNNGV. Trimming pared 4 bases from V and 0 bases from J, leaving 15 bases between. CDR3 length equals 17 residues. CDR3 loop: CASSSAEGFPNTGELFF. DNA of the CDR3: TGTGCCAGCAGCTCCGCAGAGGGATTTCCGAACACCGGGGAGCTGTTTTTT. The whole variable domain, filled in from reference TRBV11-2 and TRBJ2-2, reads EAGVAQSPRYKIIEKRQSVAFWCNPISGHATLYWYQQILGQGPKLLIQFQNNGVVDDSQLPKDRFSAERLKGVDSTLKIQPAKLEDSAVYLCASSSAEGFPNTGELFFGEGSRLTVL.

The chain links TRBV2 to TRBJ2-5; D tentatively reads TRBD1 or TRBD2 (5 bases each). This CDR3 comprises 13 residues. V lost 8 bases and J 4 bases, leaving 14 bases between the germline ends. Per germline, CDR1 SNHLY and CDR2 FYNNEI. CDR3 in DNA: TGTGCCAGCTCGGGACCCGCCCCAGAGACCCAGTACTTC. It translates to CASSGPAPETQYF.

This clone has more than one count but fewer than ten. The chain combines TRBV7-9 with TRBJ1-6; weak D call: TRBD1 (5 bases). The V gene lost 2 bases and the J gene lost 6 bases, with 14 bases spanning the gap. The CDR3 sequence is 16 residues long. From germline, CDR1 is SEHNR and CDR2 FQNEAQ (reference sequence). The CDR3 DNA reads TGTGCCAGCAGCTTACGGGGGGGAGGAAGTAATTCACCCCTCCACTTT. This gives the protein CASSLRGGGSNSPLHF.

This chain connects TRBV4-1 to TRBJ2-7; TRBD1 might be the D (6 bases). Trimming took 1 base from V and 2 from J, leaving 12 bases between them. In germline, CDR1 is MGHRA, CDR2 YSYEKL. This CDR3 region has 15 residues. The CDR3: CASSQVSTGPYEQYF. CDR3 nucleotide sequence: TGCGCCAGCAGCCAAGTATCGACAGGCCCCTACGAGCAGTACTTC.

The rearrangement joins TRBV27 to TRBJ1-5; 11 bases fit TRBD1. After removal of 5 bases from V and 9 bases from J, the junction contained 6 bases not matched to a gene. Germline assignment: CDR1 MNHEY and CDR2 SMNVEV (reference sequence). The CDR3 has 14 residues. CDR3 sequence (DNA): TGTGCCAGCAGTCCTGGGACAGGGGGTCGGCCCCAGCATTTT. Its protein product is CASSPGTGGRPQHF.

This clone appeared once. This rearrangement joins TRBV19 to TRBJ1-4, with a possible D match to TRBD1 (6 bases). Trimming stripped 5 bases from V and 7 bases from J, with 14 bases between. Looked up from germline, CDR1 is LNHDA and CDR2 is SQIVND (reference sequence). The length of the CDR3 is 14 residues. The CDR3 sequence is CASSPTGAGEKLFF. The DNA of the CDR3 is TGTGCCAGTAGTCCCACGGGGGCAGGTGAAAAACTGTTTTTT.